This T cell receptor (beta chain) appears in the sequencing data of a study of T cells in Graves' hyperthyroidism and ophthalmopathy. Study-level results: Most clonotypes expanded in thyroid above 0.001 were likewise present in blood.

Germline CDR1 and CDR2: LNHNV and YYDKDF (reference sequence). The CDR3 consists of 16 residues. With 1 base removed from V and 3 bases from J, the gap between germline ends came to 16 bases. This clonotype appeared once. Its antigen is still unknown. RNA transcripts gave rise to amplified TCR beta CDR3 regions. HTBI primers drove first-round RT-PCR of the TCR CDR3. From the multiplex PCR reads, TCRdb called clonotypes with MiXCR, one entry per CDR3 protein. The table shows about 92,000 distinct CDR3 sequences, with just over 50% occurring only once. Graves' hyperthyroidism qualified as stable when ophthalmopathy did not progress within 18 months. Diagnoses rested on clinical symptoms, serum thyroxine and TRAb, thyroid ultrasound and orbital computed tomography.

Specimen: blood. V is TRBV15 and J is TRBJ2-7; D possibly corresponds to TRBD2 (6 bases). This TCR was sampled from a woman in her forties with Graves' hyperthyroidism. CDR3 sequence reads: CATSRGSGGYFYEQYF. CDR3 bases: TGTGCCACCAGCAGAGGGTCTGGGGGGTACTTCTACGAGCAGTACTTC.